The source of this TCR beta chain is a study of neoadjuvant nivolumab and ipilimumab in lung cancer. Study summary: Nivolumab 3 mg/kg was given days 1, 15 and 29, plus ipilimumab 1 mg/kg day 1 in combination.

The repertoire was sequenced with immunoSEQ multiplex PCR; TCRdb's copy has only in-frame clones and lacks some. The table lists 7,000 to 9,000 clones, approximately 85% of them singletons, with under 7% in the top ten. Study-wide findings and caveats: Compared with tumor-adjacent uninvolved lung, resected tumors showed greater richness and clonality. Only a small number of samples underwent TCR sequencing.

About this clone: Its antigen is unidentified.

Sequenced material: tumor tissue, taken after neoadjuvant nivolumab, alone or with ipilimumab, at or shortly before surgery. This clonotype was sampled from an adult with non-small cell lung cancer.

CDR3 nucleotide sequence: TGCAGTGCTAGTCGGCCTGAAGCTTTCTTT. Translated: CSASRPEAFF. The chain employs TRBV20-1 and TRBJ1-1; D is uncertain. Germline CDR1 reads DFQATT; CDR2 reads SNEGSKA (reference sequence). V gave up 3 bases and J gave up 6 bases, with 5 bases separating them. CDR3 length: 10 amino acids.